This TCR beta chain was observed in a study of T cells in Graves' hyperthyroidism and ophthalmopathy. Study results and limitations: Most clonotypes that expanded in the thyroid above 0.001 also showed up in blood.

Authors of the study amplified TCR beta CDR3 regions from RNA transcripts. HTBI primers were used for first-round RT-PCR of the TCR CDR3. MiXCR, applied by TCRdb to the multiplex PCR reads, yields one record per CDR3 protein. The sample yields almost 250,000 distinct CDR3 sequences, 24% seen once. This clonotype was recorded many times. Its target is unknown. This clonotype originated in a woman aged 40 to 50 with Graves' ophthalmopathy. The sequencing sample was made of blood.

CDR3 loop: CSALGHLNTEAFF. CDR3 nucleotides: TGCAGTGCATTGGGACACCTGAACACTGAAGCTTTCTTT. This rearrangement joins TRBV20-1 to TRBJ1-1; D is perhaps TRBD1 (6 bases). CDR3 size: 13 residues. CDR1 is DFQATT, CDR2 SNEGSKA, per germline (reference sequence). V was trimmed by 6 bases and J by 0 bases, leaving 11 bases between them.